This T cell receptor beta chain was sequenced during a study of blood T cell repertoires in COVID-19 (dated by TCRdb to 2018 to 2020). Broadly, across the study: Samples from collaborators originated in the United States, Italy and Spain and spanned both the acute and convalescent phases of COVID-19. The material from the prospective study consisted of cDNA or gDNA derived from T cells, B-cell-depleted T cells, or PBMCs. The dataset comprised deeply sampled blood TCRbeta repertoires from subjects exposed to, actively infected with, or recovered from COVID-19. The repertoires were released in a freely available public database intended as a resource for research on the immune response to SARS-CoV-2. Samples came from the ongoing ImmuneRACE study (first 160 participants) plus 1,254 subjects from 6 global collaborators. Sample metadata almost always included a de-identified subject ID, COVID-19 status, age in years and sex. Where available, HLA class I and class II types were obtained from metadata supplied by the sample provider rather than from assay-based typing.

The CDR3 holds 16 amino acids from the cysteine to the phenylalanine. Kept here is only the CDR3 DNA, which spans 48 bases and is read in frame from base 1. V lost 6 bases and J lost 1 base; the stretch between them is 18 bases long. The germline V gene (reference sequence) provides CDR1 LNHDA and CDR2 SQIVND. In regard to this clone: It has no known antigen specificity. One base away there is no much larger clone; base qualities are not given.

TCRbeta CDR3 regions were amplified from genomic DNA by means of the immunoSEQ Assay, a bias-controlled multiplex PCR. Per the authors' processing: Nucleated cell counts per sample were estimated from amplification of reference gene primers within the assay. To quantify the absolute abundance of each unique TCRbeta CDR3 rearrangement, sequence reads were collapsed and filtered. For each sample, productive Simpson clonality was calculated as the square root of Simpson's diversity index across productive rearrangements. TCRdb retrieved this table from immuneACCESS and kept in-frame rearrangements only. Not all clones are present; in checked studies, unresolved V genes account for under half, and no reason is known for the remainder. The V and J calls and clone size are taken from that table; D and trimming were inferred from the DNA. The sample table shows roughly 40,000 clones, and roughly 85% are seen once. About 5% of the sample comes from the top ten.

On the study overall, not on this receptor specifically: Clinical and demographic metadata were provided uncurated, with the amount varying by source and participant.

Whole blood was collected in K2EDTA tubes by collaborating institutions according to the institutions' own protocols. For TCRbeta analysis, collaborators shipped samples in one of three forms: frozen whole blood, isolated PBMCs, or DNA extracted from either of those sample types. This TCR was sampled from a man between 40 and 49 years old with active COVID-19. The sequencing sample was made of peripheral blood. The chain joins TRBV19 to TRBJ1-1; the D gene is perhaps TRBD1, on 6 matching bases. This receptor has the CDR3 CASRGGQGLWNTEAFF. The nucleotide sequence is given as TGTGCCAGTAGGGGAGGGCAGGGGTTATGGAACACTGAAGCTTTCTTT.